The T cell receptor (beta chain) under discussion was sequenced for a study of Ad26.COV2.S vaccination and SARS-CoV-2 variants. Study-wide context: Once, or twice with 56 days between doses, Ad26.COV2.S was given intramuscularly.

Specified treatment: roughly 20 received Ad26.COV2.S at low or high dose, single or two shots; about five received placebo; per-sample allocation not given. Vaccine and placebo recipients were sampled on day 63 after the first injection. It was an adult aged 18-55 years in Boston who was the donor. Trimming pared 0 bases from V and 4 bases from J, leaving 11 bases between. This CDR3 has 14 residues. Germline loops: CDR1 SQVTM, CDR2 ANQGSEA. Sequencing was performed with immunoSEQ multiplex PCR; in TCRdb, only in-frame clones are kept and a portion is missing. The sample records 350,000 to 500,000 clones, 75% to 90% being singletons. This clone was detected many times.

The material was peripheral blood, obtained in a trial of Ad26.COV2.S vaccine versus placebo. The chain carries TRBV29-1 and TRBJ2-3; D is possibly TRBD2 (6 bases). This clonotype originated in a person between 18 and 59 years old who received the Ad26.COV2.S COVID-19 vaccine or a placebo. The CDR3 here is CSVEEGLLADTQYF. CDR3 nucleotide sequence: TGCAGCGTTGAAGAAGGACTACTGGCAGATACGCAGTATTTT.